Presented here are 26 T cell receptor beta chains from one specimen sequenced in a study of blood T cells in healthy people across ages. The authors ran a second PCR of roughly 6 to 12 cycles using a sample-barcoded 5' primer and a J-beta primer mix. TCRdb re-called the 5' RACE reads with MiXCR, one entry per CDR3 protein. The data show roughly 700,000 distinct CDR3 sequences, approximately 30% seen once. Sequencing input: blood. The origin of the receptors is a woman older than 75 in good health.

This chain uses TRBV5-1 with TRBJ1-6, with 7 bases aligning to TRBD1. The ends lost 4 bases at V and 7 bases at J; junction bases unmatched: 11. The CDR3 sequence is 16 residues long. Germline loops: CDR1 SGHRS, CDR2 YFSETQ. As DNA, the CDR3 is TGCGCCAGCAGCCCTCATAGGGACAGTACAAATTCACCCCTCCACTTT. Translating gives CASSPHRDSTNSPLHF. Full variable domain (missing parts from reference TRBV5-1 and TRBJ1-6): KAGVTQTPRYLIKTRGQQVTLSCSPISGHRSVSWYQQTPGQGLQFLFEYFSETQRNKGNFPGRFSGRQFSNSRSEMNVSTLELGDSALYLCASSPHRDSTNSPLHFGNGTRLTVT.

The chain is built from TRBV20-1 and TRBJ1-2; 8 bases fit TRBD1. The CDR3 is made up of 14 amino acids. Per germline, CDR1 DFQATT and CDR2 SNEGSKA (reference sequence). V dropped 3 bases and J dropped 6; count of bases not matched to a gene: 9. The chain's CDR3 is CSARPPGQGNGYTF. CDR3 nucleotide sequence: TGCAGTGCTAGGCCCCCAGGACAGGGTAATGGCTACACCTTC.

The chain carries TRBV3-1 and TRBJ1-1; D is undetermined. Trimming took off 2 bases at V and 2 bases at J, with 12 bases between the two ends. The CDR3 has 15 residues. Germline V gene data show CDR1 as LGHDT and CDR2 as YNNKEL (reference sequence). CDR3 in DNA: TGTGCCAGCAGCCAAAGGATTTCAGTTAACACTGAAGCTTTCTTT. Protein: CASSQRISVNTEAFF.

This clonotype has a handful of counts. An end of the junction differs from the germline gene, which may be a read error. The V gene is TRBV5-1, the J gene TRBJ2-7; D unresolved. CDR1 and CDR2 (germline): SGHRS, YFSETQ. The CDR3 runs 16 residues. CDR3 amino acids: CASSLESSDFSYGQYF. The CDR3 DNA follows: TGCGCCAGCAGCTTGGAAAGTTCGGATTTTTCCTACGGGCAGTACTTC.

Ten or more counts support this clonotype. The chain is built from TRBV7-3 and TRBJ1-6, with D possibly matching TRBD1 (5 bases). The germline gives CDR1 SGHTA, CDR2 FQGTGA. Trimming shortened V by 5 bases and J by 6 bases, and 8 bases separated the two germline ends. CDR3 length equals 13 residues. CDR3 in DNA: TGTGCCAGCAGCAGGGGTCTTAATTCACCCCTCCACTTT. Protein product: CASSRGLNSPLHF.

This clonotype was observed a handful of times. V gene TRBV28 combines with J gene TRBJ1-2; D is unclear. V dropped 2 bases and J dropped 0 bases, with 16 bases sitting between them. CDR1 and CDR2 from the germline V gene are MDHEN and SYDVKM. The length of the CDR3 is 17 residues. CDR3 region: CASSLPFGDSANYGYTF. The DNA of the CDR3 is TGTGCCAGCAGTTTACCCTTCGGGGATTCTGCTAACTATGGCTACACCTTC.

On this clonotype itself: No conserved phenylalanine or tryptophan is present at the end of the CDR3, so a read error is the likely explanation. The chain combines TRBV6-2 or TRBV6-3 with TRBJ2-1, with 11 bases identical to TRBD2. V lost 2 bases, J lost 0 bases, and 9 bases stayed unmatched. CDR3 length equals 19 residues. Germline CDR1 reads MNHEY; CDR2 reads SVGEGT. In nucleotides, the CDR3 is TGTGCCAGCAGTTACAGTCTAGCGGGGGGCTCAAGCTCCTACAATGAGCAGTTCGTC. Translation gives CASSYSLAGGSSSYNEQFV.

This clonotype was seen at least ten times. The rearrangement uses TRBV28 and TRBJ2-7, with 7 bases lining up with TRBD1. Germline assignment: CDR1 MDHEN and CDR2 SYDVKM. Trimming at V came to 6 bases and at J to 3 bases, leaving 8 bases not matched to a gene. The CDR3 has 14 residues. Written as DNA, the CDR3 is TGTGCCAGCAGATCCCCGGGACAGTTCTACGAGCAGTACTTC. Its translation is CASRSPGQFYEQYF.

As for this clonotype: A read error may be the cause here, since a much bigger clone is one base away. This chain connects TRBV5-1 to TRBJ1-1; 7 positions agree with TRBD1. V gave up 10 bases and J gave up 2 bases; unmatched junction bases: 11. The CDR3 extends over 14 amino acids. Germline CDR1 and CDR2: SGHRS and YFSETQ. The CDR3, as DNA: TGCGCCGGCCAGGGACAGCGAGGTAACACTGAAGCTTTCTTT. It encodes CAGQGQRGNTEAFF.

This clonotype was counted a few times. A much larger clone sits a single nucleotide away, making a read error possible. CDR3 bases: TGTGCCAGCTGCCTCACGGGCGGAGAGACCCAGTACTTC. Protein: CASCLTGGETQYF. This chain links TRBV12-3 or TRBV12-4 with TRBJ2-5; D gene uncertain. The V end lost 8 bases, the J end lost 4 bases, and 14 bases lay between the germline ends. This CDR3 contains 13 residues.

This chain connects TRBV20-1 to TRBJ1-5; 7 nucleotides agree with TRBD1. V dropped 7 bases and J dropped 0; count of bases not matched to a gene: 6. In germline, CDR1 is DFQATT, CDR2 SNEGSKA (reference sequence). This CDR3 is built from 14 residues. CDR3 in amino acids: CSGEDRNSNQPQHF. The CDR3 coding sequence is TGCAGTGGCGAGGACAGGAATAGCAATCAGCCCCAGCATTTT.

V is TRBV12-3 or TRBV12-4 and J is TRBJ2-3, with 9 bases matching TRBD2. The CDR3 is made up of 14 amino acids. V shed 6 bases, J shed 3 bases, and the junction held 4 bases outside the gene matches. The CDR3 here is CASRWRGGTDTQYF. CDR3 in DNA: TGTGCCAGCAGGTGGCGGGGGGGGACAGATACGCAGTATTTT.

This clonotype has a count of ten or more. The chain has TRBV10-3 and TRBJ2-7; 11 bases are shared with TRBD1. Trimming removed 3 bases from V and 4 bases from J; junction bases left unmatched: 8. The CDR3 is 16 residues long. CDR1 is ENHRY and CDR2 is SYGVKD in the germline V gene. CDR3 in amino acids: CAISDPTGTGGYEQYF. The CDR3 nucleotides read TGTGCCATCAGTGACCCGACCGGGACAGGGGGATACGAGCAGTACTTC.

This clonotype was seen more than once but under ten times. The V call is TRBV30, the J call TRBJ2-5; 8 bases fit TRBD2. With V trimmed by 4 bases and J by 2 bases, 9 bases remained unmatched. This CDR3 contains 15 residues. Looked up from germline, CDR1 is GTSNPN and CDR2 is SVGIG (reference sequence). CDR3 amino acids: CAWNPPPGGQETQYF. The DNA for the CDR3 is TGTGCCTGGAACCCTCCGCCGGGGGGGCAAGAGACCCAGTACTTC.

A remark on this clonotype: A much larger clone is a single base away; this may be a read error. The rearrangement joins TRBV29-1 to TRBJ1-1, with a weak D call TRBD1 (5 bases). The CDR3 is made up of 12 amino acids. CDR1 is SQVTM, CDR2 ANQGSEA, per germline. The CDR3 DNA reads TGCAACGTTGTAGGGGTGCGCGCTGAAGCTTTCTTT. It specifies CNVVGVRAEAFF.

A remark on this clonotype: A much larger clone lies one base from this, so it may be a read error. Since no conserved phenylalanine or tryptophan closes the CDR3, a read error is the likely cause. The genes are TRBV24-1 and TRBJ2-1; D uncertain. Trimming took 7 bases from V and 0 from J, leaving 3 bases between them. From germline, CDR1 is KGHDR and CDR2 SFDVKD. The CDR3 is 12 amino acids. The CDR3 spells CATSRSYNEQFV. The DNA of the CDR3 is TGTGCCACCAGCCGCTCCTACAATGAGCAGTTCGTC.

The V gene is TRBV4-3, the J gene TRBJ2-1; D is perhaps TRBD2 (6 bases). CDR1 is LGHNA, CDR2 YSLEER, per germline. The CDR3 contains 13 residues. V shed 7 bases and J shed 6 bases, with 13 bases lying between them. The chain's CDR3 is CASNLLGGNEQFF. CDR3 DNA: TGCGCCAGCAACCTACTGGGGGGCAATGAGCAGTTCTTC.

This clonotype was counted many times. The chain joins TRBV5-5 to TRBJ1-4; possibly TRBD1 for D (5 bases). This CDR3 has 13 amino acids. Germline loops: CDR1 SGHKS, CDR2 YYEKEE (reference sequence). Trimming removed 2 bases at V and 5 bases at J, with 7 bases between. The CDR3 here is CASSFQGNEKLFF. CDR3 nucleotides: TGTGCCAGCAGCTTTCAGGGAAATGAAAAACTGTTTTTT.

This clonotype was observed a handful of times. The chain employs TRBV14 and TRBJ1-2; D call uncertain. V lost 6 bases and J 4 bases, leaving 15 bases between the germline ends. Germline CDR1 is SGHDN and CDR2 is FVKESK. The CDR3 contains 14 residues. CDR3 sequence reads: CASSQFGDFYGYTF. CDR3 DNA sequence: TGTGCCAGCAGTCAATTCGGGGATTTCTATGGCTACACCTTC.

The CDR3 protein is CASEARVNTGELFF. The CDR3 coding sequence is TGTGCCAGCGAGGCTAGGGTTAACACCGGGGAGCTGTTTTTT. The chain carries TRBV6-5 and TRBJ2-2, with D unclear. The ends were cut back, 8 bases at V and 2 bases at J, with 12 bases in the middle. CDR3 size: 14 residues. The V gene's germline CDR1 is MNHEY and CDR2 SVGAGI.

This clonotype was observed a few times. A much larger clone sits a single nucleotide away, making a read error possible. Since the CDR3 does not end with the conserved phenylalanine or tryptophan, this likely comes from a read error. This chain uses TRBV11-2 with TRBJ1-2, with no clear D. From germline, CDR1 is SGHAT and CDR2 FQNNGV. Trimming removed 0 bases at V and 5 bases at J, with 10 bases between. This CDR3 is 14 amino acids long. This CDR3 reads CASSLDYSTYGYTL. Written as DNA, the CDR3 is TGTGCCAGCAGCTTAGATTACAGCACATATGGCTACACCTTA.

The rearrangement joins TRBV27 to TRBJ2-2; 8 nucleotides agree with TRBD1. Germline V CDR1 and CDR2: MNHEY, SMNVEV (reference sequence). The junction had 8 bases not matched to a gene; V was cut back by 6 bases and J by 8 bases. The CDR3 sequence is 14 residues long. The CDR3 DNA reads as TGTGCCAGCAGGGGGGCAGGGGGCTATGGGGAGCTGTTTTTT. It translates to CASRGAGGYGELFF.

This clonotype was counted many times. The rearrangement uses TRBV20-1 and TRBJ1-2; D is perhaps TRBD1 (6 bases). The germline CDR1 and CDR2 sequences are DFQATT and SNEGSKA (reference sequence). Trimming removed 5 bases at V and 8 bases at J, with 24 bases between. The CDR3 contains 15 residues. The CDR3 DNA follows: TGCAGTGCTCCCACGAGGGCAGGGGATTTGCGGGGCTACACCTTC. Amino acids: CSAPTRAGDLRGYTF.

In its sample, this clonotype was seen a few times. The chain carries TRBV3-1 and TRBJ2-1; tentative D call: TRBD1 (6 bases). V lost 0 bases, J lost 6 bases, and 12 bases lay in between. Germline lookup yields CDR1 LGHDT and CDR2 YNNKEL (reference sequence). CDR3 length: 15 residues. The CDR3 DNA sequence: TGTGCCAGCAGCCAAGATTTTGGGGGCCCCAATGAGCAGTTCTTC. It encodes CASSQDFGGPNEQFF.

This clonotype was detected only a few times. The gene calls are TRBV7-3 and TRBJ2-1; 11 bases match TRBD1. Germline lookup yields CDR1 SGHTA and CDR2 FQGTGA. The J segment lost 9 bases and the V segment lost 6 bases, leaving 25 bases of the junction unmatched. The CDR3 runs to 20 residues. The CDR3 coding sequence is TGTGCCAGCAGTCCGCTTTTGGGGACAGGGGGTTTGAGGAATGGGGGTGAGCAGTTCTTC. This sequence encodes CASSPLLGTGGLRNGGEQFF.

Comments on this clonotype: The junction departs from the called germline gene at one end, perhaps through a read error. This chain uses TRBV9 with TRBJ2-2, with D maybe TRBD1 (7 bases). The germline V gene has CDR1 SGDLS and CDR2 YYNGEE. This CDR3 has 13 amino acids. In DNA form, the CDR3 reads TGTGCCAGTTCTCCAGGGGGGACCGGGGAGCTGTATTTT. It codes for CASSPGGTGELYF.